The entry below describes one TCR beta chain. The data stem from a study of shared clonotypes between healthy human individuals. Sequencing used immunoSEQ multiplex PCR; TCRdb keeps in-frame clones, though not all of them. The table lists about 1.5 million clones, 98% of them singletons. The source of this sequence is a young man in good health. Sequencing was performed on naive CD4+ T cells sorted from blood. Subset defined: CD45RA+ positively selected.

The CDR3 DNA reads TGTGCCAGCAGCTTAATCGGCCAGACAAGGAGGGAGCAGTTCTTC. Amino acid sequence: CASSLIGQTRREQFF. J is TRBJ2-1 and V is TRBV11-2, with D maybe TRBD2 (5 bases). V was pared by 2 bases and J by 10 bases, with 18 bases between. CDR1 and CDR2 from the germline V gene are SGHAT and FQNNGV. This CDR3 has 15 residues.